Included here is one T cell receptor beta chain sequence, with context. V was clipped by 5 bases and J by 6 bases, with 14 bases between them. Germline loops: CDR1 MNHEY, CDR2 SVGAGI. The CDR3 extends over 14 amino acids. As originally analysed: Amplification from reference gene primers served as the basis for estimated nucleated cell counts. Assay: immunoSEQ multiplex PCR; the TCRdb copy retains only in-frame clones and omits some. That table gives V, J and clone size, and the DNA gave D and trimming. This sample has 150,000 to 200,000 clones; about nine tenths occur once, and the top ten carry roughly 4%. This sample stems from a study of blood T cell repertoires in COVID-19. As for the study in general: The samples span acute and convalescent COVID-19 from the United States, Italy and Spain. The analysed material was cDNA or gDNA that came from T cells, B-cell-depleted T cells, or PBMCs.

What was sequenced was peripheral blood. This receptor was taken from a woman between 70 and 85 years old with acute or convalescent COVID-19. The chain employs TRBV6-5 and TRBJ1-5; D is unclear. The DNA for the CDR3 is TGTGCCAGCAGTAGGGAGCAAGGTATTCAGCCCCAGCATTTT. Translation: CASSREQGIQPQHF.